Listed below are T cell receptor beta chains from one sample, sequenced in a study of cytomegalovirus exposure and HLA in healthy donors. Data came from immunoSEQ multiplex PCR; TCRdb stores just in-frame clones and leaves some out. The data show around 150,000 clones, about 82% seen once. Sequenced sample: PBMCs. All receptors derive from a woman in her 30s in good health and CMV-seropositive. The CDR3 runs from the conserved cysteine through the conserved F or W. Each record gives: D gene, clone size, V gene, J gene, CDR3 protein, CDR3 DNA. A D gene is named only where the DNA matches it firmly. Rows give clone size only sometimes, using once, few, many, or a class for an expanded clone.

TRBD2	-	TRBV10-3	TRBJ2-7	CAISGGASGVIYEQYF	TGTGCCATCAGTGGTGGGGCTAGCGGGGTGATCTACGAGCAGTACTTC
TRBD2	once	TRBV5-1	TRBJ2-3	CASSISGGALDTQYF	TGCGCCAGCAGCATCAGCGGGGGGGCCTTAGATACGCAGTATTTT
TRBD1	-	TRBV7-9	TRBJ2-3	CASSPQGETQYF	TGTGCCAGCAGCCCCCAGGGGGAGACGCAGTATTTT
-	few	TRBV13	TRBJ1-2	CASSLIYSGRGYGYTF	TGTGCCAGCAGCTTAATCTATTCAGGACGGGGCTATGGCTACACCTTC
-	-	TRBV2	TRBJ1-3	CASTGGAGNTIYF	TGTGCCAGCACGGGAGGGGCTGGAAACACCATATATTTT
-	-	TRBV7-9	TRBJ2-7	CASSLTLSQGRGEQYF	TGTGCCAGCAGCTTAACTCTCTCTCAGGGGAGGGGCGAGCAGTACTTC
-	-	TRBV6-1	TRBJ2-2	CASSLTQGTGELFF	TGTGCCAGCAGCTTAACACAGGGAACCGGGGAGCTGTTTTTT
-	-	TRBV19	TRBJ1-5	CASSILASQPQHF	TGTGCCAGTAGTATCTTAGCTTCTCAGCCCCAGCATTTT
-	-	TRBV4-1	TRBJ1-2	CASSQGDILNYGYTF	TGCGCCAGCAGCCAAGGGGACATATTAAACTATGGCTACACCTTC
-	-	TRBV7-9	TRBJ1-5	CASSLDAFGNQPQHF	TGTGCCAGCAGCTTAGACGCCTTCGGTAATCAGCCCCAGCATTTT
-	few	TRBV18	TRBJ2-3	CASSPVGGGDTQYF	TGTGCCAGCTCTCCGGTCGGAGGTGGGGATACGCAGTATTTT
-	-	TRBV7-8	TRBJ1-6	CASSLRDTNSPLHF	TGTGCCAGCAGCTTAAGGGACACCAATTCACCCCTCCACTTT
TRBD1	-	TRBV6-5	TRBJ1-2	CASRGQGYLYGYTF	TGTGCCAGCAGAGGACAGGGGTACCTCTATGGCTACACCTTC